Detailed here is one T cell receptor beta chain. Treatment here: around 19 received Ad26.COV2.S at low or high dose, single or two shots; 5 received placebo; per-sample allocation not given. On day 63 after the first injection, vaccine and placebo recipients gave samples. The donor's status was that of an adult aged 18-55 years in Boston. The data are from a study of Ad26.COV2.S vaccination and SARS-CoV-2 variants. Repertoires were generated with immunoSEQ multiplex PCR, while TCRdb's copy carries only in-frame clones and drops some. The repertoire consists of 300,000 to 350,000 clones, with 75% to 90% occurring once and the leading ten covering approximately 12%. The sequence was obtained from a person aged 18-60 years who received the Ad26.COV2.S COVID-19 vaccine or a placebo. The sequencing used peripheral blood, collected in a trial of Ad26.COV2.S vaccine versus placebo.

In DNA, the CDR3 is TGTGCCAGTAGTATCTCCCTTAGGATTAGCAATCAGCCCCAGCATTTT. Translated, it gives CASSISLRISNQPQHF. The chain joins TRBV19 to TRBJ1-5; D gene ambiguous. This CDR3 comprises 16 residues. V lost 3 bases and J 0 bases, leaving 12 bases between the germline ends. Per germline, CDR1 LNHDA and CDR2 SQIVND (reference sequence).